Below are 8 T cell receptor beta chains sequenced from a single sample in a study of cytomegalovirus exposure and HLA in healthy donors. PCR used 60 Vbeta primers and 13 Jbeta primers. Data came from immunoSEQ multiplex PCR; TCRdb stores just in-frame clones and leaves some out. This table has roughly 140,000 clones, 78% appearing once. Sequenced: PBMCs. All receptors come from a male donor in good health and CMV-seronegative.

In regard to this clone: One end of the junction is discordant with germline, which a read error may explain. The rearrangement links TRBV30 to TRBJ2-2, with 14 positions matching TRBD2. Per germline, CDR1 GTSNPN and CDR2 SVGIG (reference sequence). The CDR3 spans 16 residues. The CDR3 spells CARRPGLAGDTGELFF. The CDR3 coding sequence is TGTGCCCGGAGACCGGGACTAGCGGGAGACACCGGGGAGCTGTTTTTT.

The chain recombines TRBV6-5 with TRBJ2-3; D is unclear. CDR3 length: 13 residues. The germline CDR1 and CDR2 sequences are MNHEY and SVGAGI. V gave up 0 bases and J gave up 3 bases, with 4 bases separating them. This CDR3 reads CASSYSPTDTQYF. In DNA, the CDR3 is TGTGCCAGCAGTTACTCCCCTACAGATACGCAGTATTTT.

The genes are TRBV19 and TRBJ2-7; 8 bases map to TRBD2. V lost 8 bases, J lost 3 bases, and 6 bases stayed unmatched. Germline loops: CDR1 LNHDA, CDR2 SQIVND (reference sequence). The CDR3 runs 13 residues. This CDR3 is CASLSGTSYEQYF. For the CDR3, the DNA is TGTGCCAGTCTTTCCGGGACTAGCTACGAGCAGTACTTC.

This clone occurred a few times. This rearrangement joins TRBV5-6 to TRBJ1-6; TRBD1 matches at 9 bases. The CDR3 extends over 16 amino acids. The V gene end was trimmed by 0 bases and the J gene end by 6 bases; junction bases not matched to a gene: 4. Germline CDR1 SGHDT, CDR2 YYEEEE. The CDR3 region is CASSLVGTGPNSPLHF. In DNA form, the CDR3 reads TGTGCCAGCAGCTTGGTGGGGACAGGGCCTAATTCACCCCTCCACTTT.

This chain joins TRBV6-6 and TRBJ1-2; the D gene is possibly TRBD1 (5 bases). There are 14 residues in the CDR3. Germline V CDR1 and CDR2: MNHNY, SVGAGI (reference sequence). The CDR3 sequence is CGTYRDSLSGGYTF. The CDR3, as DNA: TGTGGGACCTACCGGGACTCTCTCTCTGGTGGCTACACCTTC.

The rearrangement uses TRBV2 and TRBJ1-5; D may be TRBD1 (6 bases). Germline CDR1 is SNHLY and CDR2 is FYNNEI. CDR3 length: 13 residues. V was shortened by 7 bases and J by 7 bases, with 14 bases between the two germline ends. The DNA for the CDR3 is TGTGCCAGCACCAGGGAGGGGGAACAGCCCCAGCATTTT. Its translation is CASTREGEQPQHF.

This chain joins TRBV10-1 and TRBJ1-2; 9 bases fit TRBD1. V shed 3 bases, J shed 12 bases, and the junction held 8 bases outside the gene matches. This CDR3 has 13 amino acids. Germline V gene lookup returns CDR1 WNHNN and CDR2 SYGVQD (reference sequence). The CDR3 spells CASSEQEQGADTF. The CDR3 bases are TGCGCCAGCAGTGAACAGGAACAGGGGGCTGACACCTTC.

This sequence joins TRBV19 and TRBJ2-5, with 10 nucleotides matching TRBD1. CDR1 and CDR2 (germline): LNHDA, SQIVND (reference sequence). This CDR3 comprises 12 residues. Unmatched junction bases numbered 5, after V lost 3 bases and J lost 13 bases. The CDR3 region is CASSIDRGLVYF. The CDR3, as DNA: TGTGCCAGTAGTATCGACAGGGGGCTGGTGTACTTC.